This T cell receptor beta chain came from a study of cytomegalovirus exposure and HLA in healthy donors. Across the study: The Caucasian-associated ancestry cluster held more than 80% of some 420 genotyped donors.

The CDR3 extends over 13 amino acids. Germline loops: CDR1 SGHVS, CDR2 FQNEAQ. V lost 4 bases and J 1 base, leaving 7 bases between the germline ends. PCR amplification relied on 60 Vbeta primers (plus 13 Jbeta primers). The data were produced by immunoSEQ multiplex PCR, yet TCRdb's version contains in-frame clones alone and is incomplete. The table includes about 130,000 clones, 80% detected once. This clonotype was obtained from a man between 40 and 49 years old in good health and CMV-seronegative. Sequencing input: PBMCs. The genes are TRBV7-8 and TRBJ1-1; a possible D gene is TRBD1 (5 bases). CDR3 DNA: TGTGCCAGCAGCTCCACAGGGAACACTGAAGCTTTCTTT. Translated, it gives CASSSTGNTEAFF. Variable domain in full (rest from reference TRBV7-8 and TRBJ1-1): GAGVSQSPRYKVAKRGQDVALRCDPISGHVSLFWYQQALGQGPEFLTYFQNEAQLDKSGLPSDRFFAERPEGSVSTLKIQRTQQEDSAVYLCASSSTGNTEAFFGQGTRLTVV.